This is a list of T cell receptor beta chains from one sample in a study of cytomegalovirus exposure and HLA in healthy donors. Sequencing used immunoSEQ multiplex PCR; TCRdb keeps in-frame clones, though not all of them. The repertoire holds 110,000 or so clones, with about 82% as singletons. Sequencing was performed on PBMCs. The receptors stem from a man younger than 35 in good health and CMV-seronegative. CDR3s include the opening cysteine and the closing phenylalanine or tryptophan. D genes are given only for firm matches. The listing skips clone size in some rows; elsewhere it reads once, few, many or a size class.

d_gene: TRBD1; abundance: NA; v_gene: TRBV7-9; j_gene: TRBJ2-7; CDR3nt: TGTGCCAGCAGCAGACAGGGATACGAGCAGTACTTC; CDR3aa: CASSRQGYEQYF
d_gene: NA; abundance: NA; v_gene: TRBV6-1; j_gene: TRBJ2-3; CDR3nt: TGTGCCAGCAGCGGGGCAGGGGCGGTCACAGATACGCAGTATTTT; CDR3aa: CASSGAGAVTDTQYF
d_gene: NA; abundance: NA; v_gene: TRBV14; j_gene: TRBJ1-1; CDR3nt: TGTGCCAGCAGCCCCCATGGGGGGTTAAACACTGAAGCTTTCTTT; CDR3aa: CASSPHGGLNTEAFF
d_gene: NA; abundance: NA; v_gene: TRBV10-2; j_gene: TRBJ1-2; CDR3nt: TGCGCCAGCTCGGGGGGGGGCCGAGATGGCTACACCTTC; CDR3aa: CASSGGGRDGYTF
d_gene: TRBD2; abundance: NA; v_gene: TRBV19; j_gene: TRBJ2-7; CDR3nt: TGTGCCAGTAGTAAGGGGACTAGCGGGAGGTCCTTCTCCTACGAGCAGTACTTC; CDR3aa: CASSKGTSGRSFSYEQYF
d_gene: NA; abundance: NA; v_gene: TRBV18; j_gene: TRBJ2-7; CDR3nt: TGTGCCAGCTCACCTTCCTTTTACTACGAGCAGTACTTC; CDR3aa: CASSPSFYYEQYF
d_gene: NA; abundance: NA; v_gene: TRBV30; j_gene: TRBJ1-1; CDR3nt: TGTGCCTGGAGTCGGGGGGCCTTGAACACTGAAGCTTTCTTT; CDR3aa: CAWSRGALNTEAFF
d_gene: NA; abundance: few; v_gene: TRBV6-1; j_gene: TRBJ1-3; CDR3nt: TGTGCCAGCAGTGAAGGGACAGCTGGAAACACCATATATTTT; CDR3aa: CASSEGTAGNTIYF
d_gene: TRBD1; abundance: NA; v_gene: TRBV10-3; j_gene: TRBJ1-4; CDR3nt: TGTGCCATCAGTGGGGGATCAGGGGGCGCTGAAAAACTGTTTTTT; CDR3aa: CAISGGSGGAEKLFF
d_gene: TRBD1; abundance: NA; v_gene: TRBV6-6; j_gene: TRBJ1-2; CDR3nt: TGTGCCAGCAGTTACTCGGCGACAGGGGATGGCTACACCTTC; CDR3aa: CASSYSATGDGYTF
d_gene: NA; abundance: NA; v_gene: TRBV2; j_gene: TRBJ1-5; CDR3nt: TGTGCCAGCCGAAGCGGCTGGAGCAATCAGCCCCAGCATTTT; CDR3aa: CASRSGWSNQPQHF
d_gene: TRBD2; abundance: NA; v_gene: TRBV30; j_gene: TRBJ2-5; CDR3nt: TGTGCCTGGAGCAACGGGGGGGGTTACCAAGAGACCCAGTACTTC; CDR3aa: CAWSNGGGYQETQYF
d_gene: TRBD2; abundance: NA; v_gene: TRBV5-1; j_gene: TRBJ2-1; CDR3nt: TGCGCCAGCAGCACCGGGCCGGGACTAGCGGGAACTGAGCAGTTCTTC; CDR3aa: CASSTGPGLAGTEQFF
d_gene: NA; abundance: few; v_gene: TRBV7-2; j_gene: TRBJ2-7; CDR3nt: TGTGCCAGCAGCTTATATGGGGAGGCGGGAGAGCAGTACTTC; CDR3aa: CASSLYGEAGEQYF
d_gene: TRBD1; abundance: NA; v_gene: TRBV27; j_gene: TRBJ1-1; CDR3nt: TGTGCCAGCAGTTTAAGGACAGGGGACACTGAAGCTTTCTTT; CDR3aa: CASSLRTGDTEAFF
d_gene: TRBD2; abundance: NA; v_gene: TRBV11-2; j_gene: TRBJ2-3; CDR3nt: TGTGCCAGCAGCTTAACTAGCGGGGGCTCAGATACGCAGTATTTT; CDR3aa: CASSLTSGGSDTQYF
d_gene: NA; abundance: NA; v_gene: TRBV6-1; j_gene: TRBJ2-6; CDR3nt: TGTGCCAGCAGTGAAGTTGTGGCCGCGGGGACTGGGGCCAACGTCCTGACTTTC; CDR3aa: CASSEVVAAGTGANVLTF
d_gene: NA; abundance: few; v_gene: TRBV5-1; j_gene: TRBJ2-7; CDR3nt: TGCGCCAGCAGCTATGGGAGCTACGAGCAGTACTTC; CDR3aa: CASSYGSYEQYF
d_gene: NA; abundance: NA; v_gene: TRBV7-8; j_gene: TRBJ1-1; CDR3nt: TGTGCCAGCAGCCAGCCCGCGGGTAACACTGAAGCTTTCTTT; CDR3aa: CASSQPAGNTEAFF
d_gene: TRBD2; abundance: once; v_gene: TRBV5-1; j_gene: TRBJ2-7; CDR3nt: TGCGCCAGCAGCTTAACGGCTAGCGGGAGGGCCGATGCCTACGAGCAGTACTTC; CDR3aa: CASSLTASGRADAYEQYF
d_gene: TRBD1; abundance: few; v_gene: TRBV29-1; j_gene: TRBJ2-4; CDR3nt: TGCAGCGTTGTCGGGACAGGGGTACACATTCAGTACTTC; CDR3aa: CSVVGTGVHIQYF
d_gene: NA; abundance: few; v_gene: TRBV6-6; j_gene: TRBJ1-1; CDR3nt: TGTGCCAGCAGTTACTCCCCGGGAAACACTGAAGCTTTCTTT; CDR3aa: CASSYSPGNTEAFF
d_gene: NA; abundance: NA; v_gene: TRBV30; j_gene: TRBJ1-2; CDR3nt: TGTGCCTGGAGTGTCTTCAGGACAGCCCTTGACTATGGCTACACCTTC; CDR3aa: CAWSVFRTALDYGYTF
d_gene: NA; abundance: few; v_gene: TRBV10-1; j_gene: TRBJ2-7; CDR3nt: TGCGCCAGCAGCGGCGGAGGGCCCTACGAGCAGTACTTC; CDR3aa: CASSGGGPYEQYF
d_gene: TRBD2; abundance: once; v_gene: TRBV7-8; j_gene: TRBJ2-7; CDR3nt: TGTGCCAGCAGCTTAACCCTGACTAGCGGGGGTACCTACGAGCAGTACTTC; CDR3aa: CASSLTLTSGGTYEQYF
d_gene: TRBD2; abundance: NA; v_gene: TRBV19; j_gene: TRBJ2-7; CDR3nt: TGTGCCAGTAGCCTTCACGGGGGGGCCACCGCTTACGAGCAGTACTTC; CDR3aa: CASSLHGGATAYEQYF
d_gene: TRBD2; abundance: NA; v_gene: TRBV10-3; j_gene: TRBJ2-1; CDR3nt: TGTGCCATCAGTGATCAAAACTCTTGGACTAGCGGGATGGGGAATGAGCAGTTCTTC; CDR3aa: CAISDQNSWTSGMGNEQFF
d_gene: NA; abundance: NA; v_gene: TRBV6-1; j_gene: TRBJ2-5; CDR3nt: TGTGCCAGCAGTGAAGACGTCCGGGAGACCCAGTACTTC; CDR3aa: CASSEDVRETQYF
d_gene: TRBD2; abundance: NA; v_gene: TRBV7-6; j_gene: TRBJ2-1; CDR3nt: TGTGCCAGCAGCCTGAGGGTTATGCGTAGCGGGGGGGGCTACAATGAGCAGTTCTTC; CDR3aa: CASSLRVMRSGGGYNEQFF